This record looks at one T cell receptor beta chain sequence and its context. Antigen: not known. The protocol was immunoSEQ multiplex PCR, while the TCRdb copy is restricted to in-frame clones and leaves out a portion. The sample yields tens of thousands of clones, 70% to 80% seen once. If patients had autoimmune disease history or systemic immunosuppression, they were excluded. The data derive from a study of OX40 agonist ivuxolimab in advanced cancers. Study-level findings and limits: Relative to CD4+, CD8+ T cells held more expanded clones on average.

The CDR3 extends over 12 amino acids. From germline, CDR1 is WNHNN and CDR2 SYGVQD (reference sequence). The V gene lost 3 bases and the J gene lost 2 bases, with 3 bases spanning the gap. The sequence derives from an adult with an advanced solid tumor such as melanoma, head and neck, liver or kidney cancer. Sequencing used CD4+ or CD8+ T cells sorted from blood, obtained in a trial of the OX40 agonist ivuxolimab. The J gene is TRBJ2-3, the V gene TRBV10-1; no clear D gene. CDR3 sequence reads: CASSDNTDTQYF. CDR3 bases: TGCGCCAGCAGTGACAACACAGATACGCAGTATTTT.